This is a list of T cell receptor beta chains from one sample in a study of shared clonotypes between healthy human individuals. The method was immunoSEQ multiplex PCR; TCRdb's version includes in-frame clones alone and lacks a portion of them. Among around 2,000,000 clones listed, approximately 94% were seen once. Source material: naive CD8+ T cells sorted from blood. The source is a man younger than 30 in good health. CDR3s include the opening cysteine and the closing phenylalanine or tryptophan. The order of the fields is J gene, V gene, clone size, D gene, CDR3 protein, CDR3 DNA. D genes are given only for firm matches. The listing skips clone size in some rows; elsewhere it reads once, few, many or a size class.

TRBJ2-7	TRBV6-5	NA	TRBD2	CASSYSTSGGYEQYF	TGTGCCAGCAGTTACTCGACTAGCGGGGGTTACGAGCAGTACTTC
TRBJ2-3	TRBV2	NA	NA	CASIHTTDTQYF	TGTGCCAGTATACACACTACAGATACGCAGTATTTT
TRBJ1-1	TRBV29-1	NA	NA	CSVGGHIDRNTEAFF	TGCAGCGTGGGTGGGCACATCGACCGGAACACTGAAGCTTTCTTT
TRBJ2-7	TRBV6-5	NA	TRBD2	CASSYYGTSGYEQYF	TGTGCCAGCAGTTACTATGGGACTAGCGGTTACGAGCAGTACTTC
TRBJ2-5	TRBV6-1	NA	TRBD2	CAGGEFQETQYF	TGTGCCGGGGGGGAGTTCCAAGAGACCCAGTACTTC
TRBJ2-7	TRBV5-6	NA	NA	CASSSGTRPYEQYF	TGTGCCAGCAGCTCCGGGACTCGGCCCTACGAGCAGTACTTC
TRBJ2-3	TRBV27	NA	NA	CASRPFFSTDTQYF	TGTGCCAGCAGACCCTTCTTCAGCACAGATACGCAGTATTTT
TRBJ1-1	TRBV6-6	NA	TRBD1	CASSDPTGGNTEAFF	TGTGCCAGCAGTGACCCGACAGGGGGGAACACTGAAGCTTTCTTT
TRBJ1-1	TRBV27	NA	NA	CASSLYRVGTEAFF	TGTGCCAGCAGTTTATATCGGGTTGGCACTGAAGCTTTCTTT
TRBJ2-3	TRBV27	NA	NA	CASSLQGDWDTQYF	TGTGCCAGCAGTTTGCAGGGCGACTGGGATACGCAGTATTTT
TRBJ2-4	TRBV2	NA	TRBD1	CASSGDRALAKNIQYF	TGTGCCAGCAGTGGGGACAGGGCTCTAGCCAAAAACATTCAGTACTTC
TRBJ2-5	TRBV13	NA	NA	CASKPPGNQETQYF	TGTGCCAGCAAACCTCCGGGAAACCAAGAGACCCAGTACTTC
TRBJ2-7	TRBV5-1	NA	NA	CASSLDGYTPPYEQYF	TGCGCCAGCAGCTTGGATGGATATACCCCTCCTTACGAGCAGTACTTC
TRBJ1-2	TRBV4-1	NA	NA	CASSQDWTDYGYTF	TGCGCCAGCAGCCAAGATTGGACCGACTATGGCTACACCTTC
TRBJ2-3	TRBV18	NA	NA	CASSPESGETDTQYF	TGTGCCAGCTCACCAGAATCCGGGGAGACAGATACGCAGTATTTT
TRBJ1-5	TRBV10-3	NA	NA	CAISEEDGRFNQPQHF	TGTGCCATCAGTGAGGAGGACGGAAGATTCAATCAGCCCCAGCATTTT
TRBJ1-2	TRBV5-1	NA	NA	CASSLAGMAIGYTF	TGCGCCAGCAGCTTGGCAGGGATGGCTATTGGCTACACCTTC
TRBJ2-7	TRBV29-1	NA	NA	CSVQQGHEQYF	TGCAGCGTTCAACAGGGCCACGAGCAGTACTTC
TRBJ2-3	TRBV28	NA	NA	CASSSGGTDTQYF	TGTGCCAGCAGTTCTGGGGGCACAGATACGCAGTATTTT
TRBJ1-1	TRBV19	NA	NA	CASSFGTPNTEAFF	TGTGCCAGTAGTTTCGGGACGCCGAACACTGAAGCTTTCTTT
TRBJ2-7	TRBV5-1	NA	NA	CASSLAIAGLVHEQYF	TGCGCCAGCAGCTTGGCAATCGCGGGGCTCGTCCACGAGCAGTACTTC
TRBJ2-5	TRBV2	NA	TRBD2	CASSGLAGGLETQYF	TGTGCCAGCAGTGGCCTAGCGGGGGGCCTAGAGACCCAGTACTTC
TRBJ2-2	TRBV4-3	once	TRBD2	CASSQDGSGIEWGTGELFF	TGCGCCAGCAGCCAAGATGGTAGCGGGATAGAGTGGGGAACCGGGGAGCTGTTTTTT
TRBJ2-7	TRBV6-5	NA	TRBD2	CASKTASGGTYEQYF	TGTGCCAGCAAAACAGCTAGCGGGGGAACCTACGAGCAGTACTTC
TRBJ2-1	TRBV7-7	NA	NA	CASSLSTGSYNEQFF	TGTGCTAGCAGCTTAAGCACAGGGTCCTACAATGAGCAGTTCTTC
TRBJ1-1	TRBV2	NA	NA	CASSAGEGSSEAFF	TGTGCCAGCAGTGCAGGCGAGGGGTCCTCTGAAGCTTTCTTT
TRBJ2-7	TRBV5-1	NA	NA	CASSWGITEQYF	TGCGCCAGCAGCTGGGGGATTACCGAGCAGTACTTC
TRBJ2-4	TRBV5-1	NA	TRBD1	CASSPWTGLRAKNIQYF	TGCGCCAGCAGCCCGTGGACAGGGTTGAGGGCCAAAAACATTCAGTACTTC
TRBJ2-3	TRBV2	NA	TRBD1	CASSEGQGVADTQYF	TGTGCCAGCAGTGAGGGACAGGGAGTCGCAGATACGCAGTATTTT
TRBJ2-7	TRBV6-1	NA	NA	CASSQGWEQYF	TGTGCCAGCTCCCAGGGCTGGGAGCAGTACTTC
TRBJ1-2	TRBV10-3	NA	TRBD1	CAISELGTGSNYGYTF	TGTGCCATCAGTGAGTTGGGGACAGGTTCTAACTATGGCTACACCTTC
TRBJ2-3	TRBV27	NA	NA	CASNGGLGPDTQYF	TGTGCCAGCAACGGGGGGCTCGGGCCAGATACGCAGTATTTT
TRBJ2-7	TRBV21-1	NA	NA	CASSTNSGLYYEQYF	TGTGCCAGCAGCACGAACTCGGGCCTCTACTACGAGCAGTACTTC
TRBJ1-1	TRBV27	NA	NA	CASRDLGASEAFF	TGTGCCAGCAGGGACCTGGGCGCGTCTGAAGCTTTCTTT
TRBJ2-7	TRBV7-2	few	NA	CASSFSEIGSGLYEQYF	TGTGCCAGCAGCTTTTCGGAGATCGGTAGCGGCCTCTACGAGCAGTACTTC
TRBJ2-2	TRBV4-2	NA	NA	CASSHQGGTGELFF	TGTGCCAGCAGCCATCAGGGGGGCACCGGGGAGCTGTTTTTT
TRBJ1-1	TRBV6-1	once	NA	CARERGRNTEAFF	TGTGCCAGAGAGCGAGGACGGAACACTGAAGCTTTCTTT
TRBJ2-7	TRBV5-1	once	TRBD1	CASSPGTGASYEQYF	TGCGCCAGCAGCCCCGGGACAGGGGCGTCCTACGAGCAGTACTTC
TRBJ1-6	TRBV10-2	NA	TRBD1	CASTGQGEYNSPLHF	TGCGCCAGCACCGGACAGGGTGAATATAATTCACCCCTCCACTTT
TRBJ1-1	TRBV11-3	NA	TRBD1	CASSSGTDTEAFF	TGTGCCAGCAGCTCCGGGACAGACACTGAAGCTTTCTTT